This TCR beta chain was identified during a study of identical twins. Regarding the study as a whole: Conclusions rested on cross-sectional statistics rather than following the same donors. With beta out-of-frame sequences, excess sharing by twins was weaker. Abundant beta clonotypes from cord blood bore fewer insertions; memory repertoires lacked this pattern.

This clonotype was counted ten times or more. The target antigen is unknown. Unique molecular identifiers were present on cDNA, and template switching added a universal primer site. In TCRdb, the 5' RACE reads were re-called with MiXCR into one record per CDR3 protein. This repertoire shows some 250,000 distinct CDR3 sequences, roughly 13% found once; its top ten account for about 4.1%. The CDR3 consists of 16 residues. Germline CDR1 ENHRY, CDR2 SYGVKD. V lost 3 bases and J lost 3; bases outside the gene matches: 6. These data were likewise used in another study, on yellow fever vaccine responses in identical twins.

The chain links TRBV10-3 to TRBJ2-2; 8 positions agree with TRBD1. The sequence was obtained from a woman younger than 30 in good health. The source material was memory (CD45RO+) T cells sorted from blood. In nucleotides, the CDR3 is TGTGCCATCAGTGACGAGGACAGGGCCTACACCGGGGAGCTGTTTTTT. It yields the protein CAISDEDRAYTGELFF.